The TCR beta chain under discussion was sequenced for a study of CD8 T cells in Susac syndrome. Random hexamers were used to reverse transcribe the RNA input (about 0.45 to 1 ug). The amplification used immunoSEQ multiplex PCR on TCR beta CDR3; it spanned 54 Vbeta and 13 Jbeta. TCRdb ran MiXCR on the immunoSEQ multiplex PCR reads and lists one entry per CDR3 protein. The repertoire consists of around 130,000 distinct CDR3 sequences, with about 95% occurring once and the leading ten covering more than 0.095%. The CDR3 is 12 amino acids. Trimming cost V 2 bases and J 2 bases, with 4 bases left between them. Germline V gives CDR1 SQVTM, CDR2 ANQGSEA.

The rearrangement joins TRBV29-1 to TRBJ1-3; D gene uncertain. The sequence was collected from a human donor in good health. Sequencing input: CD4+ T cells from PBMCs. The CDR3 sequence: CSVESAGNTIYF. CDR3 in DNA: TGCAGCGTTGAATCGGCTGGAAACACCATATATTTT. Full variable domain (remainder filled in from reference TRBV29-1 and TRBJ1-3): SAVISQKPSRDICQRGTSLTIQCQVDSQVTMMFWYRQQPGQSLTLIATANQGSEATYESGFVIDKFPISRPNLTFSTLTVSNMSPEDSSIYLCSVESAGNTIYFGEGSWLTVV.